This TCR beta chain was observed in a study of beta chain features in type 1 diabetes. V gave up 4 bases and J gave up 0 bases, with 10 bases separating them. This CDR3 comprises 14 residues. Looked up from germline, CDR1 is SGHRS and CDR2 is YFSETQ. Every bit of the isolated RNA underwent reverse transcription, so sequencing read expressed TCRB transcripts. Sequencing was performed with immunoSEQ multiplex PCR; in TCRdb, only in-frame clones are kept and a portion is missing. This sample has 350,000 to 450,000 clones, with approximately 13% found just once. The material sequenced was naive CD4+ T cells from blood. The TCR sequence derives from a man aged 30 to 39 in good health. V usage is TRBV5-1 and J usage is TRBJ1-1; D is perhaps TRBD1 (5 bases). This CDR3 is CASSPGLMNTEAFF. The CDR3, as DNA: TGCGCCAGCAGCCCGGGGCTAATGAACACTGAAGCTTTCTTT.